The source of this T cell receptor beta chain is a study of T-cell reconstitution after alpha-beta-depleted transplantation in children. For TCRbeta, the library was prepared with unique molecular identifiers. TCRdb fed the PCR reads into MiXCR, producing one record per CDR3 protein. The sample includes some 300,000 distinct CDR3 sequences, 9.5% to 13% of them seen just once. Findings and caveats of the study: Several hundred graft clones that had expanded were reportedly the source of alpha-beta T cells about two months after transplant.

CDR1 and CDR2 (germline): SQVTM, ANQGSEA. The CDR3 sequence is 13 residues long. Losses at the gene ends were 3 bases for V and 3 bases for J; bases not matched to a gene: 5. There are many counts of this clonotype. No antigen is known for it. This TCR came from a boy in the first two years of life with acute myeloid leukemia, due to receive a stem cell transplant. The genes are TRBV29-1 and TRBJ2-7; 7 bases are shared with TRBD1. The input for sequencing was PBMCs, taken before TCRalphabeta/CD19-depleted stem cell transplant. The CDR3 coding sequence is TGCAGCGTTGACGTGACAGGGAACTACGAGCAGTACTTC. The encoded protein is CSVDVTGNYEQYF.